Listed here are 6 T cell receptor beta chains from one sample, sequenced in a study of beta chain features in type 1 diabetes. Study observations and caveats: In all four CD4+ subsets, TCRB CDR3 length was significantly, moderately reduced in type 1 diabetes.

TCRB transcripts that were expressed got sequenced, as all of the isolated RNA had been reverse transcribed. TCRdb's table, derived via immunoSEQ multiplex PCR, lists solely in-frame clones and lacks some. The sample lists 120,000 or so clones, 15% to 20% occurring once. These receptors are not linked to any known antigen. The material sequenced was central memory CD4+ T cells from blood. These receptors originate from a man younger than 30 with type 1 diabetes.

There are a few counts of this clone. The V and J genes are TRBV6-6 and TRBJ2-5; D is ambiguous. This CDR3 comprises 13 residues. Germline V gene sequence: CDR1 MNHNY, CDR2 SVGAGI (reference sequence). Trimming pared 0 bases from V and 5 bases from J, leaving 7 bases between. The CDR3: CASSYSRQETQYF. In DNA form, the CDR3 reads TGTGCCAGCAGTTACTCGCGGCAGGAGACCCAGTACTTC.

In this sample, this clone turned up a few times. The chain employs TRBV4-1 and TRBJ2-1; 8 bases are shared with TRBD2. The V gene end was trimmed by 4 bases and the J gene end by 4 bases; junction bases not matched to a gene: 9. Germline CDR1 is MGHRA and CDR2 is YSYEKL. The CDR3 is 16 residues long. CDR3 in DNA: TGCGCCAGCAGCCCGGCGCCCAGCGGGGGTTACAATGAGCAGTTCTTC. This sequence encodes CASSPAPSGGYNEQFF.

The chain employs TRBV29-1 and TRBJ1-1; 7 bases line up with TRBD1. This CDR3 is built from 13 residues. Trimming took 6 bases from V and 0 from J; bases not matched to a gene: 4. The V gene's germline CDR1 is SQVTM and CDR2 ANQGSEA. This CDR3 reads CSVPGQMNTEAFF. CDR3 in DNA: TGCAGCGTCCCGGGACAGATGAACACTGAAGCTTTCTTT.

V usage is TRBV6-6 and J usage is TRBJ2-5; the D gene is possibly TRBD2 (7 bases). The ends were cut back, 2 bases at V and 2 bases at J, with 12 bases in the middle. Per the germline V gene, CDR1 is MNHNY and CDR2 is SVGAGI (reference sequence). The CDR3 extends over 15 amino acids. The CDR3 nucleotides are TGTGCCAGCAGTTACCGGACTAGGGGGCAAGAGACCCAGTACTTC. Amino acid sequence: CASSYRTRGQETQYF.

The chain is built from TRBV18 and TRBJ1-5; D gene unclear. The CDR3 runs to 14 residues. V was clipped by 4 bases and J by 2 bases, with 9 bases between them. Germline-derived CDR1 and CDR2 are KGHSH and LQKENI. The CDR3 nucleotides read TGTGCCAGCTCACGTGGGAATGGCAATCAGCCCCAGCATTTT. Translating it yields CASSRGNGNQPQHF.

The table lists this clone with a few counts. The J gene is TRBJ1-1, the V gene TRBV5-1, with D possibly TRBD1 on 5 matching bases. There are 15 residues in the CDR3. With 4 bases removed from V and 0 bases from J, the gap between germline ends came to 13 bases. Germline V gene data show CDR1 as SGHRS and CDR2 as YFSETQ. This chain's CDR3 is CASSVQQGMNTEAFF. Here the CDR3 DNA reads TGCGCCAGCAGCGTCCAGCAGGGAATGAACACTGAAGCTTTCTTT.